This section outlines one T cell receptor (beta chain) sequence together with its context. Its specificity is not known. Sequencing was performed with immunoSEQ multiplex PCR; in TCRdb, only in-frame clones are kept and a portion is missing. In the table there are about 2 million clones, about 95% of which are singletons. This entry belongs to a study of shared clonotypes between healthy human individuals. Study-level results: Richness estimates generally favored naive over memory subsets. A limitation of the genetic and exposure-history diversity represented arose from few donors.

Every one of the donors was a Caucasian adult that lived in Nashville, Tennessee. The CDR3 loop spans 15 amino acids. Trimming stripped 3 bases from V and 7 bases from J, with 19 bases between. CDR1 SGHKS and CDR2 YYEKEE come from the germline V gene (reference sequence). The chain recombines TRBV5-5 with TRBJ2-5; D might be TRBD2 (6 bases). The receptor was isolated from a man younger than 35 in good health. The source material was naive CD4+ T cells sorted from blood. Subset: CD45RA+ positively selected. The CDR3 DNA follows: TGTGCCAGCAGCTCGGAGGGCCAGGCGGCTGGGACCCAGTACTTC. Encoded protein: CASSSEGQAAGTQYF. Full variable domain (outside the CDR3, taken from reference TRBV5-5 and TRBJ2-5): DAGVTQSPTHLIKTRGQQVTLRCSPISGHKSVSWYQQVLGQGPQFIFQYYEKEERGRGNFPDRFSARQFPNYSSELNVNALLLGDSALYLCASSSEGQAAGTQYFGPGTRLLVL.